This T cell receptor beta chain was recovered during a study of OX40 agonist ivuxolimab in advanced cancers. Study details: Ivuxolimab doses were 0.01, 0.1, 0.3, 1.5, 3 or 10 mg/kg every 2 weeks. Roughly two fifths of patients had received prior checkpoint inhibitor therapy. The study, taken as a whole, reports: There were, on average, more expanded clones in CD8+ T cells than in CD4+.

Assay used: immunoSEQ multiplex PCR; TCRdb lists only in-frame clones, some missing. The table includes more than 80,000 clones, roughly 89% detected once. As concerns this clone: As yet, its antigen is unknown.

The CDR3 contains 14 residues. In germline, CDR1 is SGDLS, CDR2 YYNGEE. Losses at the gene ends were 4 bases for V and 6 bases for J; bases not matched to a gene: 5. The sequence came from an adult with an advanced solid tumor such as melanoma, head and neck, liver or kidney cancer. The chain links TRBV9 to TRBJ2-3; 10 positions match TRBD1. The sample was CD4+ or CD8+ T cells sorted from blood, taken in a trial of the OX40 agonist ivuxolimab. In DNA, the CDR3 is TGTGCCAGCAGCCCAGGACAGGGGGTCGATACGCAGTATTTT. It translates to CASSPGQGVDTQYF.